This TCR beta chain was obtained from a study of blood T cell repertoires in COVID-19. Study information: The samples span acute and convalescent COVID-19 from the United States, Italy and Spain. PBMCs, B-cell-depleted T cells, or T cells provided the cDNA or gDNA that made up the material.

Original data processing: Cell counts per sample came from amplifying reference gene primers. Assay used: immunoSEQ multiplex PCR; TCRdb lists only in-frame clones, some missing. The D gene and trimming were derived from the DNA, and the V and J assignments and clone size from that table. The data show 100,000 to 150,000 clones, around 82% seen once. V gave up 6 bases and J gave up 5 bases; unmatched junction bases: 3. The CDR3 covers 14 residues. Per germline, CDR1 MDHEN and CDR2 SYDVKM. The Seattle site enrolled patients during active infection and followed them longitudinally. The sequenced sample was peripheral blood. The J gene is TRBJ2-1, the V gene TRBV28, with 11 bases matching TRBD1. The TCR was taken from a man younger than 40 with COVID-19, enrolled during active disease. The CDR3 is CASRLGQGDNEQFF. CDR3 DNA: TGTGCCAGCAGGCTGGGACAGGGGGACAATGAGCAGTTCTTC.